Below, one TCR beta chain is given with its context. Antigen specificity is unknown. This entry comes from a study of blood T cell dynamics during melanoma immunotherapy. As for time point: week 3, after first cycle of checkpoint inhibitor. Every bulk PBMC sample received the same 350 ng of DNA. Only in-frame clones appear in the TCRdb table, and some are missing; sequencing was by immunoSEQ multiplex PCR. Of approximately 29,000 clones in the sample, around 80% were seen once. General study results and limits: Unlike progressors, later disease-control patients had W3 repertoires gaining clonality or diversity.

Germline assignment: CDR1 MNHEY and CDR2 SVGAGI. The V segment lost 1 base and the J segment 6 bases; nucleotides outside the gene matches: 8. This CDR3 has 15 residues. The origin of this receptor is a human donor with melanoma. Sample: blood, taken from a patient treated with checkpoint blockade. The chain links TRBV6-5 to TRBJ2-7, with TRBD1 matching 8 bases. CDR3 bases: TGTGCCAGCAGTTACTTCGGACAGGGCGAGGGCGAGCAGTACTTC. Its protein product is CASSYFGQGEGEQYF.